This T cell receptor (beta chain) was obtained from a study of blood T cells in healthy people across ages. Study-level findings and limits: Because donor CMV status was unknown, expanded clonotype changes were possibly confounded.

Comments on this clonotype: Its antigen remains unknown.

CDR3 size: 16 residues. The V segment lost 3 bases and the J segment 0 bases; nucleotides outside the gene matches: 8. The V gene's germline CDR1 is SGDLS and CDR2 YYNGEE. A second PCR, run for about 7 to 11 cycles, used a sample-barcoded 5' primer plus a J-beta primer mix. All samples gave at least 2.5 million CDR3-containing paired-end reads. One entry per CDR3 protein results from TCRdb running MiXCR on the 5' RACE reads. The sample lists 700,000 to 800,000 distinct CDR3 sequences, roughly two fifths occurring once. Specimen: blood. This clonotype originated in a woman aged 55-75 years in good health. This chain connects TRBV9 to TRBJ2-7; 8 bases are a match to TRBD1. The CDR3 is CASSARPGQASYEQYF. The CDR3 nucleotides are TGTGCCAGCAGCGCCCGGCCGGGACAGGCCTCCTACGAGCAGTACTTC.